The following is a TCR beta chain sequence with its context. Its matching antigen is unknown. These data are taken from a study of cytomegalovirus exposure and HLA in healthy donors. Findings and limits, study-wide: Evidence from a later analysis indicated that most CMV-associated TCR beta chains looked HLA-restricted. CMV antigen specificity was confirmed in vitro for three CMV-associated chains. Previous analysis showed most TCR beta V segments were productive about 90% or about 30% of the time. 87-base-pair reads could not separate some V segments, including TRBV6-2 and TRBV6-3.

With V trimmed by 7 bases and J by 4 bases, 12 bases remained unmatched. CDR3 length: 15 residues. Looked up from germline, CDR1 is SQVTM and CDR2 is ANQGSEA. The PCR ran on 60 Vbeta and 13 Jbeta primers. Profiling relied on immunoSEQ multiplex PCR, and the TCRdb table lists in-frame clones only, not all of them. Of 150,000 to 200,000 clones listed, approximately 80% are singletons. This receptor was taken from a woman aged 25 to 39 in good health and CMV-seronegative. Sequencing was carried out using PBMCs. The chain employs TRBV29-1 and TRBJ2-1, with 8 bases that match TRBD2. The CDR3 DNA is TGCAGCGCCATAGCGGGACGGCCTTCATACAATGAGCAGTTCTTC. Translated, it gives CSAIAGRPSYNEQFF.